This T cell receptor beta chain appears in the sequencing data of a study of CD8+ T cells in alopecia areata. cDNA reverse transcribed from extracted RNA served as the sequencing template. Assay: immunoSEQ multiplex PCR; the TCRdb copy retains only in-frame clones and omits some. The sample holds some 110,000 clones, around three fifths seen once. Looked up from germline, CDR1 is SGHAT and CDR2 is FQNNGV. This CDR3 spans 13 amino acids. The germline V and J ends were trimmed by 5 bases and 6 bases, with 13 bases remaining between them. This clone has just a few counts. Its matching antigen is unknown. Noted treatment: oral pan-JAK inhibitor, 5-10 mg twice daily. Study-level points and caveats: With one nonresponder, baseline CD8+ expansion's link to response remains uncertain. Many expanded lesional clones persisted in scalp and blood during tofacitinib treatment. Tofacitinib significantly reduced both scalp clonality and expanded CD8+ clones among the top 100.

Sequencing was performed on CD8+ T cells sorted from blood, taken at week 24, from a patient treated with tofacitinib. The receptor was isolated from a human donor with alopecia areata. The chain couples TRBV11-2 to TRBJ1-2; no definite D call. The CDR3 DNA sequence: TGTGCCAGCAGCCTGAACTCCGGCCATGGCTACACCTTC. Its translation: CASSLNSGHGYTF.